Each of the 9 T cell receptor beta chains below was sequenced from the same sample in a study of blood T cells in healthy people across ages. Then a second PCR, running about 7 to 11 cycles, was carried out with a sample-barcoded 5' primer and a J-beta primer mix. TCRdb re-derived calls from the 5' RACE reads in MiXCR, one entry per CDR3 protein. The sample consists of about 760,000 distinct CDR3 sequences, roughly 25% of them appearing once. The same data also went into a second study, on T cells of mothers and their children.

Sequenced sample: blood. These receptors originate from a boy between 10 and 17 years old in good health.

This clonotype has a handful of counts. The gene calls are TRBV12-3 or TRBV12-4 and TRBJ2-1; D is perhaps TRBD2 (7 bases). Trimming pared 5 bases from V and 5 bases from J, leaving 22 bases between. CDR3 length: 17 amino acids. The DNA of the CDR3 is TGTGCCAGCAGTGGACCATTTGCGGGGGCGGGAGACAATGAGCAGTTCTTC. Translation: CASSGPFAGAGDNEQFF.

A remark on this clonotype: At one end, the junction sequence differs from germline, possibly due to a read error. This chain connects TRBV6-2 or TRBV6-3 to TRBJ2-1, with 12 positions matching TRBD2. Germline V gives CDR1 MNHEY, CDR2 SVGEGT. The CDR3 consists of 17 residues. This CDR3 is CASSYIPTSGRRGEQLF. CDR3 in DNA: TGTGCCAGCAGTTATATCCCGACTAGCGGGAGAAGGGGTGAGCAGCTCTTC.

The rearrangement uses TRBV25-1 and TRBJ2-5; D gene ambiguous. Deletions cut 3 bases from V and 3 bases from J, with 8 bases between. The CDR3 has 13 amino acids. CDR1 MGHDK and CDR2 SYGVNS come from the germline V gene. Here the CDR3 DNA reads TGTGCCAGCAGTGATTGGTTTGAAGAGACCCAGTACTTC. Translated: CASSDWFEETQYF.

This clonotype was observed a few times. The chain joins TRBV20-1 to TRBJ2-1; 10 nucleotides line up with TRBD2. V was pared by 0 bases and J by 4 bases, with 6 bases of the junction left unmatched. Germline V gene sequence: CDR1 DFQATT, CDR2 SNEGSKA (reference sequence). The CDR3 is 16 residues long. CDR3 in DNA: TGCAGTGCTAGAGATCCAGAAGCGGGAGGGTACAATGAGCAGTTCTTC. Translating it yields CSARDPEAGGYNEQFF.

This sequence joins TRBV24-1 and TRBJ1-1, with D maybe TRBD1 (5 bases). CDR1 and CDR2 from the germline V gene are KGHDR and SFDVKD. This CDR3 has 16 amino acids. Trimming cost V 0 bases and J 1 base, with 11 bases left between them. The CDR3 sequence: CATSDLYGQGNTEAFF. The CDR3 coding sequence is TGTGCCACCAGTGATTTGTACGGCCAGGGGAACACTGAAGCTTTCTTT.

The gene calls are TRBV20-1 and TRBJ2-6, with 11 bases fitting TRBD2. Germline V lookup: CDR1 DFQATT, CDR2 SNEGSKA (reference sequence). CDR3 length: 16 residues. J gave up 2 bases and V 5 bases, and 5 bases lay outside the gene matches. The DNA for the CDR3 is TGCAGTGCTCATGCGACTAGCGGGGCTGGGGCCAACGTCCTGACTTTC. It is translated as CSAHATSGAGANVLTF.

In DNA form, the CDR3 reads TGTGCCAGCAGTGATTTGTCAGACCAAGAGACCCAGTACTTC. Its translation: CASSDLSDQETQYF. V gene TRBV2 combines with J gene TRBJ2-5, with D uncertain. Germline CDR1 and CDR2: SNHLY and FYNNEI. CDR3 length: 14 amino acids. The germline V and J ends were trimmed by 3 bases and 0 bases, with 8 bases remaining between them. Combining the CDR3 with reference TRBV2 and TRBJ2-5 gives the whole variable domain EPEVTQTPSHQVTQMGQEVILRCVPISNHLYFYWYRQILGQKVEFLVSFYNNEISEKSEIFDDQFSVERPDGSNFTLKIRSTKLEDSAMYFCASSDLSDQETQYFGPGTRLLVL.

V gene TRBV29-1 combines with J gene TRBJ1-4; TRBD1 might be the D (5 bases). Germline CDR1 reads SQVTM; CDR2 reads ANQGSEA. This CDR3 has 14 amino acids. The germline V and J ends were trimmed by 6 bases and 8 bases, with 19 bases remaining between them. CDR3 nucleotides: TGCAGCGTGGGAGGGGCGCTCCGCCAGGAAAAACTGTTTTTT. Amino acids: CSVGGALRQEKLFF.

A few counts support this clonotype. The rearrangement joins TRBV4-2 to TRBJ1-4; D unresolved. This CDR3 contains 17 residues. Germline V lookup: CDR1 LGHNA, CDR2 YNFKEQ. V was cut by 1 base and J by 0 bases, with 12 bases left in between. The CDR3 DNA sequence: TGTGCCAGCAGCCAAGGGGCGACCCTGACAACTAATGAAAAACTGTTTTTT. It codes for CASSQGATLTTNEKLFF.